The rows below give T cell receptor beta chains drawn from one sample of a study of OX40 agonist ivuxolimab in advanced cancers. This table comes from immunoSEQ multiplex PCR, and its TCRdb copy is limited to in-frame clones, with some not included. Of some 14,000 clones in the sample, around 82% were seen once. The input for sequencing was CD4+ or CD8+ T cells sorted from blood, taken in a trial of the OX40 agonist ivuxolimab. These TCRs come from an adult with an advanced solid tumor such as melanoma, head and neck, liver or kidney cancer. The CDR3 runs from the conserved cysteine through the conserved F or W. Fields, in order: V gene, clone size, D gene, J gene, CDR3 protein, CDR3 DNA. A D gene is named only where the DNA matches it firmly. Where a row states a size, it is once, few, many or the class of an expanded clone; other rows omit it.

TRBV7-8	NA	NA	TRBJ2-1	CASSLHQGSSEQFF	TGTGCCAGCAGCTTACATCAGGGGTCGAGTGAGCAGTTCTTC
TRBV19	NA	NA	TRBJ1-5	CASREGWLGGQPQHF	TGTGCCAGTAGAGAGGGGTGGCTGGGAGGACAGCCCCAGCATTTT
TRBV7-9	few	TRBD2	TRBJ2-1	CASSSLGGSGNEQFF	TGTGCCAGCAGCTCCCTGGGCGGGAGTGGGAATGAGCAGTTCTTC
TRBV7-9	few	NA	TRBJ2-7	CASSQQRTGSYEQYF	TGCGCCAGCAGCCAACAAAGGACTGGCTCCTACGAGCAGTACTTC
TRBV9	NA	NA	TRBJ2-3	CASSVVNRSLGRGGGLTDTQYF	TGTGCCAGCAGCGTAGTTAATCGGTCTCTCGGGAGAGGGGGCGGGCTCACAGATACGCAGTATTTT
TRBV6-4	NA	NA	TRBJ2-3	CASSDSGNTDTQYF	TGTGCCAGCAGTGACTCTGGTAACACAGATACGCAGTATTTT
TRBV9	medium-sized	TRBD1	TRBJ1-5	CASSAGQGGNQPQHF	TGTGCCAGCAGCGCGGGACAGGGGGGCAATCAGCCCCAGCATTTT
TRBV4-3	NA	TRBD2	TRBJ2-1	CASSLGTSRNNEQFF	TGCGCCAGCAGCCTCGGGACTAGCAGAAACAATGAGCAGTTCTTC
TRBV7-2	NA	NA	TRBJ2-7	CATRGADSSYEQYF	TGTGCCACCCGAGGGGCGGATTCCTCCTACGAGCAGTACTTC
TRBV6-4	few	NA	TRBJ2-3	CASSAAGSTDTQYF	TGTGCCAGCAGTGCCGCGGGAAGCACAGATACGCAGTATTTT
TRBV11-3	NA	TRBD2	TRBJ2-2	CASSHGGAGELFF	TGTGCCAGCAGCCACGGGGGGGCCGGGGAGCTGTTTTTT
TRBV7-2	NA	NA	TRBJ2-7	CASSLAGTGEQYF	TGTGCCAGCAGCTTAGCTGGGACCGGCGAGCAGTACTTC
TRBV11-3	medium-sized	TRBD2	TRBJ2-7	CASSARGDYEQYF	TGTGCCAGCAGCGCCCGGGGGGACTACGAGCAGTACTTC
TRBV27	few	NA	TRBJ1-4	CASSLQGTEKLFF	TGTGCCAGCAGTCTACAGGGTACCGAAAAACTGTTTTTT
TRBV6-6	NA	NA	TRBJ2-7	CASSYLQGTTYEQYF	TGTGCCAGCAGTTACTTGCAGGGGACGACCTACGAGCAGTACTTC
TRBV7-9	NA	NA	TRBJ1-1	CASVPGQRTEAFF	TGTGCCAGCGTGCCTGGACAGCGGACTGAAGCTTTCTTT
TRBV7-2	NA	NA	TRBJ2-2	CASEPRSDQGNTGELFF	TGTGCCAGCGAGCCGAGGTCCGATCAAGGCAATACCGGGGAGCTGTTTTTT
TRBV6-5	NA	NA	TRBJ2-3	CASRVAEGEADTQYF	TGTGCCAGCAGGGTAGCGGAGGGGGAGGCAGATACGCAGTATTTT
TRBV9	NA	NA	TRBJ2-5	CASSTSGTEETQYF	TGTGCCAGCAGTACGTCCGGGACTGAAGAGACCCAGTACTTC
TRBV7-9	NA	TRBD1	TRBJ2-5	CASSQRQGSETQYF	TGTGCCAGCAGCCAACGACAGGGTTCGGAGACCCAGTACTTC
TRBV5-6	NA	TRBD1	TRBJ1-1	CASITGVGTEAFF	TGTGCCAGCATAACAGGGGTGGGCACCGAAGCTTTCTTT
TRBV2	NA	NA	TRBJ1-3	CASREGAGNTIYF	TGTGCCAGTCGGGAAGGGGCTGGAAACACCATATATTTT
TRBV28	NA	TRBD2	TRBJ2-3	CASSWEGRGPSTDTQYF	TGTGCCAGCAGTTGGGAGGGTCGGGGACCTAGCACAGATACGCAGTATTTT
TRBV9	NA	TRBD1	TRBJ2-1	CASSEGAAYNEQFF	TGTGCCAGCAGCGAGGGGGCCGCCTACAATGAGCAGTTCTTC